A selection of T cell receptor beta chains follows, all from one sample in a study of blood T cell repertoires in COVID-19. Profiling relied on immunoSEQ multiplex PCR, and the TCRdb table lists in-frame clones only, not all of them. The data contain 340,000 or so clones, 65% to 90% of them singletons. Material for sequencing was PBMCs or T cells enriched from blood (not recorded which). The source is a woman between 35 and 50 years old with acute COVID-19. CDR3s include the opening cysteine and the closing phenylalanine or tryptophan. D genes are given only for firm matches. Only some rows state a clone size, as once, few, many or a class for expanded clones.

D gene	V gene	J gene	clone size	CDR3 DNA	CDR3 protein
TRBD1	TRBV5-1	TRBJ1-5	-	TGCGCCAGCAGCGCGACAGGGAAGGGTAATCAGCCCCAGCATTTT	CASSATGKGNQPQHF
-	TRBV18	TRBJ1-2	-	TGTGCCAGCTCACCCGGACAGAGCCAGACTAACTATGGCTACACCTTC	CASSPGQSQTNYGYTF
-	TRBV7-2	TRBJ1-1	-	TGTGCCAGCAGCCCAGGACACCAGAACACTGAAGCTTTCTTT	CASSPGHQNTEAFF
-	TRBV6-5	TRBJ1-1	-	TGTGCCAGCACCCCAAATCTGAACACTGAAGCTTTCTTT	CASTPNLNTEAFF
-	TRBV6-6	TRBJ2-2	-	TGTGCCAGCAGTTCCTTGGCAACAGTTGACACCGGGGAGCTGTTTTTT	CASSSLATVDTGELFF
-	TRBV5-8	TRBJ1-2	few	TGTGCCAGCAGCTTAACCCTCGCGGGAGGCTACACCTTC	CASSLTLAGGYTF
TRBD1	TRBV3-1/TRBV3-2	TRBJ2-3	-	TGTGCCAGCAGCCATTGGGACAGGGGAGAGGCAGATACGCAGTATTTT	CASSHWDRGEADTQYF
-	TRBV10-1	TRBJ1-2	-	TGCGCCAGCACCGACCCTGGGAGACCTAACTATGGCTACACCTTC	CASTDPGRPNYGYTF
-	TRBV7-9	TRBJ1-5	-	TGTGCCAGCAGCCAGGGGCGACGGAGCAATCAGCCCCAGCATTTT	CASSQGRRSNQPQHF
-	TRBV4-2	TRBJ2-2	-	TGTGCCAGCAGCCAAAGACTTCACGGGGAGCTGTTTTTT	CASSQRLHGELFF
TRBD2	TRBV28	TRBJ2-5	once	TGTGCCAGCAGCTACCTAAGAGTGACTAGCGGAGGGGGGGTTATGGAGACCCAGTACTTC	CASSYLRVTSGGGVMETQYF
-	TRBV25-1	TRBJ2-5	once	TGTGCCAGCAGTGAATATGATGGGGGCGCGGAGACCCAGTACTTC	CASSEYDGGAETQYF
-	TRBV5-1	TRBJ1-1	once	TGCGCCAGCAGCCGAAGTACAGGGTCCACTGAAGCTTTCTTT	CASSRSTGSTEAFF
-	TRBV18	TRBJ2-3	-	TGTGCCAGCTCACCATTTCTAATTACAGGACCCAGCACAGATACGCAGTATTTT	CASSPFLITGPSTDTQYF